This T cell receptor (beta chain) was sequenced during a study of response to subunit inactivated influenza vaccine. Study findings and constraints: Authors suggested seasonal influenza vaccinations each recruit few new T cells.

With 5 bases clipped from V and 9 bases from J, the junction kept 6 bases outside the gene matches. Germline loops: CDR1 MRHNA, CDR2 SNTAGT. CDR3 length: 15 residues. From the RT-PCR reads, TCRdb called clonotypes with MiXCR, one entry per CDR3 protein. The sample has a few hundred thousand distinct CDR3 sequences; about a tenth are singletons. This clonotype has a count of ten or more. Antigen: not known. The sequences come from PBMCs from blood, collected roughly 47 days after vaccination. The gene calls are TRBV6-4 and TRBJ2-1; 14 bases match TRBD2. This clonotype was sampled from a middle-aged man who received an inactivated influenza vaccine. The CDR3 DNA sequence: TGTGCCAGCAGTCAGACTAGCGGGAGGGCCGGTGAGCAGTTCTTC. This gives the protein CASSQTSGRAGEQFF.